Below are 22 T cell receptor beta chains sequenced from a single sample in a study of T-cell reconstitution after alpha-beta-depleted transplantation in children. During its preparation, the TCRbeta library received unique molecular identifiers. Using its own MiXCR run on the PCR reads, TCRdb lists one record per CDR3 protein. The sample shows 130,000 or so distinct CDR3 sequences, 8.5% to 10% of them seen only once. The material sequenced was PBMCs, mostly from graft donor cells, taken 180 days after TCRalphabeta/CD19-depleted stem cell transplant. The receptors were sampled from a girl less than two years old who had a stem cell transplant for combined immunodeficiency, so the T cells may come from the graft donor.

This clonotype has a count of ten or more. The chain couples TRBV28 to TRBJ2-7; a possible D gene is TRBD2 (5 bases). The germline CDR1 and CDR2 sequences are MDHEN and SYDVKM. This CDR3 is 15 amino acids long. V lost 5 bases and J 0 bases, leaving 14 bases between the germline ends. The CDR3 region has the DNA TGTGCCAGCAGTCCGCCGGGATTCTCCTCCTACGAGCAGTACTTC. This gives the protein CASSPPGFSSYEQYF.

This clonotype showed up just a few times. V usage is TRBV9 and J usage is TRBJ2-1; the D is unclear. Germline V gene lookup returns CDR1 SGDLS and CDR2 YYNGEE. V was trimmed by 4 bases and J by 0 bases, leaving 14 bases between them. This CDR3 has 16 amino acids. CDR3 coding DNA: TGTGCCAGCAGCTTCCGTAGGAGAAGCTCCTACAATGAGCAGTTCTTC. Its protein is CASSFRRRSSYNEQFF.

This clonotype came up a few times. The rearrangement joins TRBV12-3 or TRBV12-4 to TRBJ2-7; D may be TRBD1 (6 bases). The germline V and J ends were trimmed by 0 bases and 5 bases, with 11 bases remaining between them. The CDR3 is made up of 14 amino acids. The DNA of the CDR3 is TGTGCCAGCAGTTTAGCAGGGACATGGAACGAGCAGTACTTC. It specifies CASSLAGTWNEQYF.

Only a few counts were recorded for this clonotype. The rearrangement joins TRBV5-1 to TRBJ2-5; tentative D call: TRBD2 (5 bases). In germline, CDR1 is SGHRS, CDR2 YFSETQ. CDR3 length: 13 amino acids. V lost 1 base and J 5 bases, leaving 9 bases between the germline ends. The CDR3 loop is CASSLTGRETQYF. As DNA, the CDR3 is TGCGCCAGCAGCTTGACGGGAAGGGAGACCCAGTACTTC.

The chain recombines TRBV29-1 with TRBJ2-3; possible D gene TRBD1, 6 bases. The germline gives CDR1 SQVTM, CDR2 ANQGSEA. V lost 4 bases, J lost 0 bases, and 8 bases lay in between. The CDR3 sequence is 13 residues long. The CDR3 DNA is TGCAGCGTTGTACAGGGAAGCACAGATACGCAGTATTTT. Translated: CSVVQGSTDTQYF.

A few counts support this clonotype. The gene calls are TRBV2 and TRBJ2-7; D possibly uses TRBD1 or TRBD2 (5 bases each). V gave up 6 bases and J gave up 2 bases, with 11 bases separating them. This CDR3 spans 13 amino acids. Germline CDR1 reads SNHLY; CDR2 reads FYNNEI. The DNA for the CDR3 is TGTGCCAGCAGCTTTATGGGGGCCTACGAGCAGTACTTC. Amino acids: CASSFMGAYEQYF.

The J gene is TRBJ2-4, the V gene TRBV27, with 10 bases identical to TRBD2. CDR1 and CDR2 from the germline V gene are MNHEY and SMNVEV (reference sequence). The CDR3 length is 18 residues. With V trimmed by 4 bases and J by 0 bases, 9 bases remained unmatched. The CDR3 here is CASSSPTLAGVAKNIQYF. The CDR3 nucleotides are TGTGCCAGCAGTTCACCTACTCTAGCGGGAGTAGCCAAAAACATTCAGTACTTC.

This chain connects TRBV5-1 to TRBJ2-1, with D possibly matching TRBD2 (6 bases). The CDR3 is 15 residues long. The V end was cut by 1 base, the J end by 7 bases, with 15 bases between. Per germline, CDR1 SGHRS and CDR2 YFSETQ. CDR3 sequence (DNA): TGCGCCAGCAGCTTGCGTAACGGGAGAAGTAATGAGCAGTTCTTC. It yields the protein CASSLRNGRSNEQFF. Using reference TRBV5-1 and TRBJ2-1 for the parts outside the CDR3, the full variable domain is KAGVTQTPRYLIKTRGQQVTLSCSPISGHRSVSWYQQTPGQGLQFLFEYFSETQRNKGNFPGRFSGRQFSNSRSEMNVSTLELGDSALYLCASSLRNGRSNEQFFGPGTRLTVL.

This sequence joins TRBV6-1 and TRBJ1-2; TRBD1 matches at 7 bases. From germline, CDR1 is MNHNS and CDR2 SASEGT. The CDR3 spans 14 residues. With 6 bases clipped from V and 4 bases from J, the junction kept 8 bases outside the gene matches. The CDR3 protein is CASRQGRGIYGYTF. In nucleotides, the CDR3 is TGTGCCAGCAGACAGGGGAGGGGGATCTATGGCTACACCTTC.

This chain connects TRBV24-1 to TRBJ2-5; TRBD2 agrees at 7 bases. V lost 9 bases, J lost 4 bases, and 4 bases stayed unmatched. The CDR3 totals 12 residues. Germline CDR1 is KGHDR and CDR2 is SFDVKD. The CDR3 sequence: CATGPGGETQYF. DNA for the CDR3: TGTGCCACCGGTCCGGGGGGAGAGACCCAGTACTTC.

The J gene is TRBJ2-3, the V gene TRBV7-2, with 9 bases that match TRBD2. CDR1 and CDR2 from the germline V gene are SGHTA and FQGNSA. J was trimmed by 5 bases and V by 3 bases; bases with no gene match: 3. The length of the CDR3 is 14 residues. The DNA for the CDR3 is TGTGCCAGCAGCTTGCGGCGGGGGGGAGATACGCAGTATTTT. Translated, it gives CASSLRRGGDTQYF.

There are a few counts of this clonotype. J is TRBJ2-2 and V is TRBV5-8, with D possibly TRBD1 on 6 matching bases. V lost 1 base, J lost 1 base, and 11 bases lay in between. The germline CDR1 and CDR2 sequences are SGHTS and YDEGEE. This CDR3 comprises 16 residues. The DNA of the CDR3 is TGTGCCAGCAGCTTGTACACAGGGAAGAACACCGGGGAGCTGTTTTTT. Protein product: CASSLYTGKNTGELFF.

In its sample, this clonotype was seen a few times. This sequence joins TRBV27 and TRBJ2-7; 11 nucleotides line up with TRBD1. The CDR3 spans 14 residues. V gave up 4 bases and J gave up 6 bases; unmatched junction bases: 5. Germline V gene data show CDR1 as MNHEY and CDR2 as SMNVEV (reference sequence). DNA of the CDR3: TGTGCCAGCAGTTCCGGGACAGGGGGAGTCGAGCAGTACTTC. Amino acid sequence: CASSSGTGGVEQYF.

This clonotype was seen a few times. The rearrangement links TRBV29-1 to TRBJ2-1; TRBD2 is a possible D gene (7 bases). V was clipped by 0 bases and J by 2 bases, with 20 bases between them. The CDR3 runs 18 residues. CDR1 SQVTM and CDR2 ANQGSEA come from the germline V gene. The CDR3 DNA follows: TGCAGCGTTGAAGACTACCCCAAACAGGGAGGGCCCTACAATGAGCAGTTCTTC. This encodes CSVEDYPKQGGPYNEQFF.

A few counts support this clonotype. The rearrangement links TRBV27 to TRBJ1-6, with D unresolved. This CDR3 region has 16 residues. Germline lookup yields CDR1 MNHEY and CDR2 SMNVEV (reference sequence). The V end lost 5 bases, the J end lost 8 bases, and 19 bases lay between the germline ends. In DNA form, the CDR3 reads TGTGCCAGCAGTCCCTACAGAGCTCCTATGCATTCACCCCTCCACTTT. This codes for CASSPYRAPMHSPLHF.

This clonotype was detected only a few times. The chain carries TRBV20-1 and TRBJ2-5, with 10 positions matching TRBD1. CDR1 and CDR2 from the germline V gene are DFQATT and SNEGSKA (reference sequence). The CDR3 runs to 15 residues. J lost 5 bases, V lost 6 bases, and 12 bases had no gene match. In nucleotides, the CDR3 is TGCAGTGCAATTCCCGGGACAGGGGAAGTGGAGACCCAGTACTTC. Residues: CSAIPGTGEVETQYF.

Comments on this clonotype: A clone one base away is much larger, so this may be a read error. The chain carries TRBV30 and TRBJ1-1; a weak D match, TRBD1 (5 bases). Germline CDR1 and CDR2: GTSNPN and SVGIG (reference sequence). This CDR3 has 14 residues. The chain's CDR3 is CAWSAGSFGTQAFF. The CDR3 DNA sequence: TGTGCCTGGAGTGCAGGGTCTTTCGGCACTCAAGCTTTCTTT. Using reference TRBV30 and TRBJ1-1 for the parts outside the CDR3, the full variable domain is SQTIHQWPATLVQPVGSPLSLECTVEGTSNPNLYWYRQAAGRGLQLLFYSVGIGQISSEVPQNLSASRPQDRQFILSSKKLLLSDSGFYLCAWSAGSFGTQAFFGQGTRLTVV.

The V call is TRBV20-1, the J call TRBJ2-7; 8 nucleotides agree with TRBD1. Germline V gene data show CDR1 as DFQATT and CDR2 as SNEGSKA (reference sequence). Losses at the gene ends were 0 bases for V and 4 bases for J; bases not matched to a gene: 8. This CDR3 comprises 15 residues. The CDR3 sequence is CSARDWGTGAYEQYF. The CDR3 coding sequence is TGCAGTGCTAGAGATTGGGGGACAGGCGCTTACGAGCAGTACTTC.

This chain links TRBV12-3 or TRBV12-4 with TRBJ2-7; D perhaps matches TRBD1 (6 bases). CDR3 length: 15 residues. Between the trimmed V and J ends, which lost 2 bases and 6 bases, there was a span of 17 bases. As DNA, the CDR3 is TGTGCCAGCAGTTTAACAGGGACCTCTCCGGGCGAGCAGTACTTC. Its translation is CASSLTGTSPGEQYF.

In this sample, this clonotype turned up many times. V is TRBV18 and J is TRBJ2-5; the match to TRBD2 covers 9 bases. This CDR3 is 15 amino acids long. V was pared by 8 bases and J by 2 bases, with 9 bases of the junction left unmatched. The germline CDR1 and CDR2 sequences are KGHSH and LQKENI. This chain's CDR3 is CASKRASGDQETQYF. DNA for the CDR3: TGTGCCAGCAAGAGGGCTAGCGGGGATCAAGAGACCCAGTACTTC.

This clonotype was counted ten times or more. V and J are TRBV10-3 and TRBJ2-7; no definite D call. The CDR3 consists of 16 residues. CDR1 and CDR2 (germline): ENHRY, SYGVKD. V gave up 0 bases and J gave up 0 bases, with 12 bases separating them. The DNA for the CDR3 is TGTGCCATCAGTGAGTCGTCCTTAAGAGACTCCTACGAGCAGTACTTC. It yields the protein CAISESSLRDSYEQYF.

There are a few counts of this clonotype. This rearrangement joins TRBV29-1 to TRBJ2-7; 8 bases line up with TRBD2. Germline V gene data show CDR1 as SQVTM and CDR2 as ANQGSEA. V lost 3 bases, J lost 0 bases, and 4 bases stayed unmatched. This CDR3 is 14 amino acids long. The CDR3 loop is CSVELAGRSYEQYF. DNA of the CDR3: TGCAGCGTTGAGCTAGCGGGCCGCTCCTACGAGCAGTACTTC.